These T cell receptor beta chains were read from a single sample in a study of CXCR4 blockade with PD-1 therapy in pancreatic cancer. TCRdb's table, derived via immunoSEQ multiplex PCR, lists solely in-frame clones and lacks some. The sample has 2,000 to 3,000 clones; about half are singletons. The sequencing sample was made of tumor tissue. These receptors all stem from a human donor with pancreatic ductal adenocarcinoma. The CDR3 runs from the conserved cysteine through the conserved F or W. The D gene is left open where the match is weak. Some rows have no size entry. The others give once, few or many, or a class for an expanded clone.

d_gene | abundance | j_gene | v_gene | CDR3aa | CDR3nt
TRBD1 | NA | TRBJ1-1 | TRBV19 | CASSHRQGQAFF | TGTGCCAGTAGTCACAGACAGGGGCAAGCTTTCTTT
NA | NA | TRBJ2-3 | TRBV15 | CATSSASGRNFQEDTQYF | TGTGCCACCAGCAGCGCTTCCGGGCGGAATTTCCAAGAAGATACGCAGTATTTT
TRBD1 | NA | TRBJ2-5 | TRBV14 | CASSQVGRGQETQYF | TGTGCCAGCAGCCAAGTTGGCAGGGGGCAAGAGACCCAGTACTTC
TRBD1 | NA | TRBJ1-1 | TRBV19 | CASRSWDRSNTEAFF | TGTGCCAGTAGATCCTGGGACAGGTCGAACACTGAAGCTTTCTTT
NA | NA | TRBJ1-1 | TRBV10-2 | CASRSGGRGGTEAFF | TGCGCCAGCAGGTCCGGAGGTCGAGGAGGTACTGAAGCTTTCTTT
NA | few | TRBJ2-1 | TRBV7-5 | CASSLVQGRYNEQFF | TGTGCCAGCAGCTTAGTCCAGGGTCGGTACAATGAGCAGTTCTTC
NA | once | TRBJ2-3 | TRBV29-1 | CSVDDGRTDTQYF | TGCAGCGTTGACGACGGGCGCACAGATACGCAGTATTTT
TRBD2 | few | TRBJ2-2 | TRBV6-8 | CASSERGGNTGELFF | TGTGCCAGCAGTGAGCGGGGGGGGAACACCGGGGAGCTGTTTTTT
NA | NA | TRBJ1-1 | TRBV15 | CATSRGGGNTEAFF | TGTGCCACCAGCAGAGGAGGGGGGAACACTGAAGCTTTCTTT
NA | NA | TRBJ1-2 | TRBV4-1 | CASSQDFASGYRDYGYTF | TGCGCCAGCAGCCAAGATTTTGCCTCCGGCTACAGGGACTATGGCTACACCTTC
NA | NA | TRBJ1-1 | TRBV25-1 | CASRSRKNTEAFF | TGTGCCAGCAGAAGCAGGAAGAACACTGAAGCTTTCTTT
TRBD1 | NA | TRBJ1-5 | TRBV15 | CATSRDRDRDNQPQHF | TGTGCCACCAGCAGAGATAGGGACAGGGACAATCAGCCCCAGCATTTT
NA | medium-sized | TRBJ1-1 | TRBV11-3 | CASSLSGPTTEAFF | TGTGCCAGCAGCTTAAGCGGCCCGACCACTGAAGCTTTCTTT
NA | NA | TRBJ1-1 | TRBV6-8 | CASSDSQNTEAFF | TGTGCCAGCAGTGACTCGCAAAACACTGAAGCTTTCTTT
TRBD2 | few | TRBJ2-2 | TRBV23-1 | CASSTGTSFGELFF | TGCGCCAGCAGTACCGGGACTAGCTTCGGGGAGCTGTTTTTT
TRBD2 | NA | TRBJ2-3 | TRBV9 | CASSVRSGGWDTQYF | TGTGCCAGCAGCGTAAGGAGCGGGGGGTGGGATACGCAGTATTTT
NA | NA | TRBJ2-5 | TRBV6-8 | CAGQGGKETQYF | TGTGCCGGTCAGGGTGGGAAAGAGACCCAGTACTTC
TRBD1 | few | TRBJ1-1 | TRBV9 | CASSAVDRANTEAFF | TGTGCCAGCAGTGCCGTCGACAGGGCGAACACTGAAGCTTTCTTT
NA | few | TRBJ1-1 | TRBV5-1 | CASSLAGGVQFPEAFF | TGCGCCAGCAGCTTGGCGGGGGGGGTACAGTTCCCAGAAGCTTTCTTT
TRBD2 | NA | TRBJ2-5 | TRBV10-2 | CASSDRRRGGGETQYF | TGCGCCAGCAGTGACCGCCGCCGGGGGGGCGGGGAGACCCAGTACTTC
NA | NA | TRBJ1-4 | TRBV15 | CATSRDPRMATNEKLFF | TGTGCCACCAGCAGAGATCCCCGGATGGCAACTAATGAAAAACTGTTTTTT
NA | NA | TRBJ1-1 | TRBV19 | CASSMKGDTEAFF | TGTGCCAGTAGTATGAAGGGCGACACTGAAGCTTTCTTT
NA | NA | TRBJ1-2 | TRBV6-8 | CASSFGRTNYGYTF | TGTGCCAGCAGTTTTGGCAGAACCAACTATGGCTACACCTTC
NA | NA | TRBJ2-1 | TRBV12-2 | CAPNQGRPYNEQFF | TGTGCCCCCAACCAGGGTAGGCCCTACAATGAGCAGTTCTTC
NA | NA | TRBJ1-2 | TRBV14 | CASSPWEGFGGYTF | TGTGCCAGCAGCCCCTGGGAGGGGTTCGGTGGCTACACCTTC
TRBD1 | few | TRBJ1-4 | TRBV7-7 | CASSGSRGQATNEKLFF | TGTGCCAGCAGCGGCTCCAGGGGGCAAGCAACTAATGAAAAACTGTTTTTT
NA | NA | TRBJ2-7 | TRBV23-1 | CASRNQIAAGEVGEQYF | TGCGCCAGCAGGAATCAAATTGCAGCCGGTGAGGTGGGCGAGCAGTACTTC
NA | NA | TRBJ2-2 | TRBV7-7 | CASSSHRASTGELFF | TGTGCCAGCAGCTCCCACAGGGCAAGCACCGGGGAGCTGTTTTTT
TRBD1 | once | TRBJ1-1 | TRBV19 | CASSGQVNTEAFF | TGTGCCAGTAGTGGACAGGTGAACACTGAAGCTTTCTTT
TRBD1 | NA | TRBJ1-2 | TRBV28 | CASSSGTGPNYGYTF | TGTGCCAGCAGTTCCGGGACAGGGCCGAACTATGGCTACACCTTC
NA | NA | TRBJ1-1 | TRBV6-8 | CASGLIGPNTEAFF | TGTGCCAGCGGGCTAATAGGGCCGAACACTGAAGCTTTCTTT
NA | NA | TRBJ1-6 | TRBV19 | CASSMAGPYNSPLHF | TGTGCCAGTAGTATGGCAGGGCCCTATAATTCACCCCTTCACTTT
NA | few | TRBJ2-3 | TRBV6-8 | CASTPTGGTDTQYF | TGTGCCAGCACCCCCACGGGGGGCACAGATACGCAGTATTTT
NA | NA | TRBJ1-4 | TRBV19 | CASSANGGIGEKLFF | TGTGCCAGTAGTGCCAACGGGGGAATCGGAGAAAAACTGTTTTTT
TRBD2 | NA | TRBJ2-7 | TRBV11-3 | CASSSVVTSGTRRREQYF | TGTGCCAGCAGCTCCGTTGTGACTAGCGGGACCCGCCGCCGCGAGCAGTACTTC
NA | NA | TRBJ1-1 | TRBV18 | CASSYETRAEAFF | TGTGCCAGCTCCTACGAAACGCGCGCTGAAGCTTTCTTT
NA | NA | TRBJ2-3 | TRBV14 | CASSPGLAPTDTQYF | TGTGCCAGCAGCCCAGGGCTAGCCCCCACAGATACGCAGTATTTT
NA | NA | TRBJ1-2 | TRBV19 | CASSPGRAESYGYTF | TGTGCCAGTAGTCCCGGGAGGGCCGAGTCCTATGGCTACACCTTC
TRBD1 | NA | TRBJ1-1 | TRBV18 | CASSPDRRNTEAFF | TGTGCCAGCTCACCGGACAGGAGGAACACTGAAGCTTTCTTT
TRBD1 | NA | TRBJ1-1 | TRBV30 | CACFRDRNTEAFF | TGTGCCTGTTTCCGGGACAGAAACACTGAAGCTTTCTTT
NA | few | TRBJ2-1 | TRBV9 | CASSVGRVISEQFF | TGTGCCAGCAGCGTAGGGCGGGTGATCAGTGAGCAGTTCTTC